This record looks at one TCR beta chain sequence and its context. Per the original data handling: Nucleated cell number was recorded as an estimate derived from reference gene primer amplification. Libraries were prepared by immunoSEQ multiplex PCR; TCRdb keeps only in-frame clonotypes and omits some of them. The V and J calls and the clone size are those of that table, but D and trimming were determined from the DNA. The repertoire holds about 98,000 clones, roughly 80% seen once, with around 10% in the top ten. This entry is derived from a study of blood T cell repertoires in COVID-19. Study at large: T cells, B-cell-depleted T cells, or PBMCs provided the cDNA or gDNA that served as material.

The CDR3 loop spans 11 amino acids. V lost 5 bases to trimming and J lost 8 bases, with 9 bases between them. The sequencing sample was made of peripheral blood. The rearrangement links TRBV12-3 or TRBV12-4 to TRBJ1-1; TRBD1 is a possible D gene (6 bases). The receptor was derived from a woman over 75 with acute or convalescent COVID-19. The CDR3 loop reads CASSPGQEAFF. CDR3 coding DNA: TGTGCCAGCAGTCCCGGACAGGAAGCTTTCTTT.